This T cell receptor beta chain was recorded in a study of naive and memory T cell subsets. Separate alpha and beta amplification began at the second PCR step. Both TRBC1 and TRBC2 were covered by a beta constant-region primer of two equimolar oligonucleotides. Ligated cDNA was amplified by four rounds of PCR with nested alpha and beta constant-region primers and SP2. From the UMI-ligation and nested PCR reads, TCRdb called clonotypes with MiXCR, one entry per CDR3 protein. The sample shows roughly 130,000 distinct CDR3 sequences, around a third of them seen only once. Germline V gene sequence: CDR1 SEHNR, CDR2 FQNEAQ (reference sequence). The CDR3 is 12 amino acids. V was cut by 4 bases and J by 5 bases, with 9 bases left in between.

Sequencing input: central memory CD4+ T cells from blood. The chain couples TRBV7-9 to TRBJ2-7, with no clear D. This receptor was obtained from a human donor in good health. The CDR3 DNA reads TGTGCCAGCAGCTCGTACAACAACGAGCAGTACTTC. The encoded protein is CASSSYNNEQYF.